Presented here are 31 T cell receptor beta chains from one specimen sequenced in a study of control samples from healthy donors and cancer patients. Clones were read by immunoSEQ multiplex PCR, and TCRdb kept only the in-frame ones, dropping some. This sample carries around 94,000 clones, 90% of them seen once, and the ten largest clones take less than 4.5%. Material: blood. These receptors came from a woman aged 18-29 years in good health.

This chain joins TRBV3-1 (or the pseudogene TRBV3-2) and TRBJ2-1; D may correspond to TRBD1 or TRBD2 (5 bases each). V was trimmed by 1 base and J by 0 bases, leaving 10 bases between them. This CDR3 spans 16 amino acids. Germline CDR1 and CDR2: LGHDT and YNNKEL (reference sequence). CDR3 in DNA: TGTGCCAGCAGCCAAGTTTGGGGGACCTCCTACAATGAGCAGTTCTTC. This codes for CASSQVWGTSYNEQFF.

The chain has TRBV7-2 and TRBJ2-2; the D is unclear. The CDR3 loop spans 11 amino acids. Trimming left V 5 bases short and J 10 bases short, with 8 bases between. Germline values: CDR1 SGHTA, CDR2 FQGNSA. The CDR3 here is CASSPRVELFF. CDR3 nucleotide sequence: TGTGCCAGCAGCCCTCGTGTGGAGCTGTTTTTT.

V gene TRBV7-9 combines with J gene TRBJ1-2; TRBD1 agrees at 8 bases. Germline V lookup: CDR1 SEHNR, CDR2 FQNEAQ (reference sequence). CDR3 length equals 13 residues. V gave up 2 bases and J gave up 8 bases; unmatched junction bases: 4. This CDR3 is CASSLRQGRGYTF. DNA of the CDR3: TGTGCCAGCAGCTTAAGACAGGGGAGGGGCTACACCTTC.

The CDR3 DNA follows: TGTGCCAGCAGTGCTAACCTATACACTGAAGCTTTCTTT. This codes for CASSANLYTEAFF. The chain combines TRBV25-1 with TRBJ1-1; D gene uncertain. Germline loops: CDR1 MGHDK, CDR2 SYGVNS. The CDR3 totals 13 residues. Trimming stripped 4 bases from V and 3 bases from J, with 9 bases between.

The chain links TRBV25-1 to TRBJ1-1, with unresolved D. The CDR3 is 16 residues long. V was pared by 3 bases and J by 3 bases, with 17 bases between. Germline CDR1 is MGHDK and CDR2 is SYGVNS. For the CDR3, the DNA is TGTGCCAGCAGTGACCCCCGAGGCGGCTGGGACACTGAAGCTTTCTTT. Its protein product is CASSDPRGGWDTEAFF.

V is TRBV4-1 and J is TRBJ2-7, with a weak D call TRBD1 (5 bases). V dropped 3 bases and J dropped 0 bases, with 9 bases sitting between them. The CDR3 runs to 14 residues. Germline V gene data show CDR1 as MGHRA and CDR2 as YSYEKL. CDR3 protein: CASSQGRSSYEQYF. DNA for the CDR3: TGCGCCAGCAGCCAGGGGCGTAGCTCCTACGAGCAGTACTTC.

This clone was observed a single time. The chain is built from TRBV19 and TRBJ1-2; the D is unclear. From germline, CDR1 is LNHDA and CDR2 SQIVND (reference sequence). CDR3 length: 11 residues. V was trimmed by 5 bases and J by 6 bases, leaving 7 bases between them. CDR3 sequence: CASSEENGYTF. CDR3 bases: TGTGCCAGTAGTGAGGAGAATGGCTACACCTTC.

The chain carries TRBV7-6 and TRBJ2-3; D possibly corresponds to TRBD2 (6 bases). Trimming left V 5 bases short and J 3 bases short, with 18 bases between. The CDR3 sequence is 16 residues long. Per germline, CDR1 SGHVS and CDR2 FNYEAQ. The DNA of the CDR3 is TGTGCCAGCAGCGAAAACTACGGGGGAACGACAGATACGCAGTATTTT. Its translation: CASSENYGGTTDTQYF.

This chain connects TRBV6-5 to TRBJ2-7, with 8 bases matching TRBD1. The CDR3 covers 15 residues. Germline CDR1 MNHEY, CDR2 SVGAGI. After removal of 5 bases from V and 2 bases from J, the junction contained 8 bases not matched to a gene. The CDR3 sequence is CASSPPGQGAYEQYF. DNA for the CDR3: TGTGCCAGCAGTCCCCCCGGACAGGGCGCCTACGAGCAGTACTTC.

The genes are TRBV5-1 and TRBJ2-5; 11 positions match TRBD1. After removal of 2 bases from V and 5 bases from J, the junction contained 5 bases not matched to a gene. Germline V gene sequence: CDR1 SGHRS, CDR2 YFSETQ. The CDR3 is 15 amino acids. The CDR3 coding sequence is TGCGCCAGCAGCTTTGGGACAGGGGGGGCGGAGACCCAGTACTTC. Its protein is CASSFGTGGAETQYF.

The chain has TRBV6-5 and TRBJ1-1; D unresolved. The V and J ends lost 5 bases and 6 bases respectively, with 13 bases between them. The V gene's germline CDR1 is MNHEY and CDR2 SVGAGI. The CDR3 contains 13 residues. The CDR3 sequence: CASSHRGAAEAFF. The CDR3 coding sequence is TGTGCCAGCAGTCACCGAGGAGCCGCTGAAGCTTTCTTT.

Here the CDR3 DNA reads TGCGCCAGCAGCCAACTGGGGGGCACTGAAGCTTTCTTT. Its protein is CASSQLGGTEAFF. The chain is built from TRBV4-1 and TRBJ1-1, with D maybe TRBD1 (5 bases). Trimming took 2 bases from V and 4 from J, leaving 8 bases between them. The CDR3 sequence is 13 residues long. Germline CDR1 MGHRA, CDR2 YSYEKL.

CDR3 in amino acids: CASSQDTGGPETQYF. DNA for the CDR3: TGTGCCAGCAGCCAAGACACGGGGGGGCCTGAGACCCAGTACTTC. J is TRBJ2-5 and V is TRBV4-2; TRBD2 matches at 8 bases. V was pared by 0 bases and J by 5 bases, with 5 bases of the junction left unmatched. The CDR3 covers 15 residues. Per germline, CDR1 LGHNA and CDR2 YNFKEQ.

The chain is built from TRBV9 and TRBJ1-2; 10 bases fit TRBD1. Germline assignment: CDR1 SGDLS and CDR2 YYNGEE. This CDR3 has 14 amino acids. Germline trimming cut 5 bases from V and 4 bases from J; bases unmatched to any gene: 5. CDR3 sequence (DNA): TGTGCCAGCAGGGGACAGGGGATGGTCTATGGCTACACCTTC. Amino acids: CASRGQGMVYGYTF. The complete variable domain, with remaining parts taken from reference TRBV9 and TRBJ1-2, reads DSGVTQTPKHLITATGQRVTLRCSPRSGDLSVYWYQQSLDQGLQFLIQYYNGEERAKGNILERFSAQQFPDLHSELNLSSLELGDSALYFCASRGQGMVYGYTFGSGTRLTVV.

The chain combines TRBV24-1 with TRBJ1-2; D call uncertain. This CDR3 comprises 13 residues. Per germline, CDR1 KGHDR and CDR2 SFDVKD. V lost 0 bases and J lost 6, with 7 bases in between. CDR3 sequence: CATSDLLSDGYTF. CDR3 sequence (DNA): TGTGCCACCAGTGATTTGCTCTCGGATGGCTACACCTTC.

The rearrangement uses TRBV5-4 and TRBJ1-6; weak D call: TRBD1 (6 bases). CDR3 length equals 11 residues. Per the germline V gene, CDR1 is SGHNT and CDR2 is YYREEE (reference sequence). V lost 6 bases to trimming and J lost 16 bases, with 14 bases between them. The CDR3 bases are TGTGCCAGCACCTGGGGGGGACAACTCCACTTT. Protein: CASTWGGQLHF.

CDR3 nucleotide sequence: TGTGCCAGCAGCCCCCAGGAGGGCCTAGGCACTGAAGCTTTCTTT. Protein sequence: CASSPQEGLGTEAFF. The V call is TRBV7-8, the J call TRBJ1-1; D is unclear. CDR3 size: 15 residues. The germline CDR1 and CDR2 sequences are SGHVS and FQNEAQ. Between the trimmed V and J ends, which lost 5 bases and 4 bases, there was a span of 17 bases. Together with reference TRBV7-8 and TRBJ1-1, the CDR3 gives the full variable domain: GAGVSQSPRYKVAKRGQDVALRCDPISGHVSLFWYQQALGQGPEFLTYFQNEAQLDKSGLPSDRFFAERPEGSVSTLKIQRTQQEDSAVYLCASSPQEGLGTEAFFGQGTRLTVV.

As DNA, the CDR3 is TGTGCCAGCAGTGAACGGACCGGGGGGGCCCAAGAGACCCAGTACTTC. It codes for CASSERTGGAQETQYF. The chain links TRBV25-1 to TRBJ2-5; 8 bases fit TRBD2. V shed 2 bases and J 1 base; nucleotides not matched to a gene: 6. The germline V gene encodes CDR1 MGHDK and CDR2 SYGVNS. There are 16 residues in the CDR3.

The chain has TRBV3-1 (or the pseudogene TRBV3-2) and TRBJ2-7; the match to TRBD1 covers 7 bases. This CDR3 has 14 residues. The V gene end was trimmed by 4 bases and the J gene end by 3 bases; junction bases not matched to a gene: 6. Germline V gene sequence: CDR1 LGHDT, CDR2 YNNKEL (reference sequence). CDR3 bases: TGTGCCAGCAGCCTTCAAACAGGGGTCTACGAGCAGTACTTC. It encodes CASSLQTGVYEQYF.

The V gene is TRBV6-2 or TRBV6-3, the J gene TRBJ1-1; D remains unclear. Germline loops: CDR1 MNHEY, CDR2 SVGEGT. CDR3 length: 11 residues. Trimming removed 2 bases from V and 6 bases from J, with 4 bases in between. CDR3 in DNA: TGTGCCAGCAGTTACCCTGCTGAAGCTTTCTTT. Protein: CASSYPAEAFF.

The chain is built from TRBV5-6 and TRBJ2-7; 7 bases map to TRBD1. Per germline, CDR1 SGHDT and CDR2 YYEEEE. The junction had 10 bases not matched to a gene; V was cut back by 4 bases and J by 3 bases. This CDR3 region has 15 residues. The CDR3 loop reads CASSGTTGRLYEQYF. DNA for the CDR3: TGTGCCAGCAGCGGAACGACAGGGCGACTCTACGAGCAGTACTTC.

V usage is TRBV5-6 and J usage is TRBJ1-1; 7 nucleotides agree with TRBD1. The CDR3 covers 16 residues. V dropped 0 bases and J dropped 2; count of bases not matched to a gene: 7. CDR1 is SGHDT and CDR2 is YYEEEE in the germline V gene. The DNA for the CDR3 is TGTGCCAGCAGCTTGGGCGCCGGGACAGTTAACACTGAAGCTTTCTTT. It is translated as CASSLGAGTVNTEAFF.

The CDR3 region has the DNA TGTGCCAGCAGTTCTCAGAAGAACACCGGGGAGCTGTTTTTT. Protein sequence: CASSSQKNTGELFF. This rearrangement joins TRBV6-6 to TRBJ2-2, with D uncertain. V was cut by 4 bases and J by 1 base, with 7 bases left in between. Germline loops: CDR1 MNHNY, CDR2 SVGAGI (reference sequence). The CDR3 sequence is 14 residues long.

This chain joins TRBV2 and TRBJ1-5, with 7 bases matching TRBD1. CDR3 length: 13 residues. Per the germline V gene, CDR1 is SNHLY and CDR2 is FYNNEI. After removal of 7 bases from V and 3 bases from J, the junction contained 3 bases not matched to a gene. The CDR3: CASKGTANQPQHF. CDR3 DNA: TGTGCCAGCAAAGGGACAGCCAATCAGCCCCAGCATTTT.

V and J are TRBV5-4 and TRBJ2-3; 13 positions match TRBD2. Germline loops: CDR1 SGHNT, CDR2 YYREEE (reference sequence). The CDR3 has 15 amino acids. V trimming: 4 bases; J trimming: 5 bases; junction bases outside the gene matches: 4. CDR3 nucleotide sequence: TGTGCCAGCAGCCCCGGACTAGCGGGGGAAGATACGCAGTATTTT. It codes for CASSPGLAGEDTQYF.

The chain uses TRBV2 and TRBJ1-2; tentative D call: TRBD1 (6 bases). This CDR3 is 12 amino acids long. With 6 bases removed from V and 8 bases from J, the gap between germline ends came to 13 bases. Per germline, CDR1 SNHLY and CDR2 FYNNEI. CDR3 in DNA: TGTGCCAGCAGAACAGGGCTAGACGGCTACACCTTC. This sequence encodes CASRTGLDGYTF.

The gene calls are TRBV5-6 and TRBJ1-1; 10 bases agree with TRBD1. Germline trimming cut 5 bases from V and 10 bases from J; bases unmatched to any gene: 8. CDR1 and CDR2 from the germline V gene are SGHDT and YYEEEE. The CDR3 runs 13 residues. For the CDR3, the DNA is TGTGCCAGCAGTCGGGACAGGGGTATAGGAGCTTTCTTT. This sequence encodes CASSRDRGIGAFF.

The chain employs TRBV13 and TRBJ2-5; the match to TRBD1 covers 7 bases. V trimming: 6 bases; J trimming: 6 bases; junction bases outside the gene matches: 10. CDR1 is PRHDT, CDR2 FYEKMQ, per germline (reference sequence). The CDR3 sequence is 14 residues long. The CDR3 protein is CASSPPGQRKTQYF. DNA of the CDR3: TGTGCCAGCAGTCCACCGGGACAGCGAAAGACCCAGTACTTC. The complete variable domain, with remaining parts taken from reference TRBV13 and TRBJ2-5, reads AAGVIQSPRHLIKEKRETATLKCYPIPRHDTVYWYQQGPGQDPQFLISFYEKMQSDKGSIPDRFSAQQFSDYHSELNMSSLELGDSALYFCASSPPGQRKTQYFGPGTRLLVL.

DNA for the CDR3: TGTGCCAGCAGCTTGTCGGAGGCTGAAGCTTTCTTT. This sequence encodes CASSLSEAEAFF. The chain has TRBV5-6 and TRBJ1-1; D gene uncertain. Germline CDR1 and CDR2: SGHDT and YYEEEE. The V gene lost 1 base and the J gene lost 6 bases, with 7 bases spanning the gap. The CDR3 is made up of 12 amino acids. Looking up the rest from reference TRBV5-6 and TRBJ1-1 gives the full variable domain: DAGVTQSPTHLIKTRGQQVTLRCSPKSGHDTVSWYQQALGQGPQFIFQYYEEEERQRGNFPDRFSGHQFPNYSSELNVNALLLGDSALYLCASSLSEAEAFFGQGTRLTVV.

The rearrangement links TRBV2 to TRBJ1-1, with D hard to call. CDR1 is SNHLY, CDR2 FYNNEI, per germline. CDR3 length: 13 residues. V dropped 5 bases and J dropped 0 bases, with 7 bases sitting between them. The CDR3 coding sequence is TGTGCCAGCAGTACTTCAATGAACACTGAAGCTTTCTTT. Protein sequence: CASSTSMNTEAFF.

The chain couples TRBV5-1 to TRBJ2-3, with 9 bases identical to TRBD2. CDR1 and CDR2 from the germline V gene are SGHRS and YFSETQ. CDR3 length equals 15 residues. Trimming cost V 3 bases and J 4 bases; bases outside gene matches: 6. Written as DNA, the CDR3 is TGCGCCAGCAGCTCATTAGCGGGGGTGGCAGATACGCAGTATTTT. This encodes CASSSLAGVADTQYF. Variable domain in full (rest from reference TRBV5-1 and TRBJ2-3): KAGVTQTPRYLIKTRGQQVTLSCSPISGHRSVSWYQQTPGQGLQFLFEYFSETQRNKGNFPGRFSGRQFSNSRSEMNVSTLELGDSALYLCASSSLAGVADTQYFGPGTRLTVL.